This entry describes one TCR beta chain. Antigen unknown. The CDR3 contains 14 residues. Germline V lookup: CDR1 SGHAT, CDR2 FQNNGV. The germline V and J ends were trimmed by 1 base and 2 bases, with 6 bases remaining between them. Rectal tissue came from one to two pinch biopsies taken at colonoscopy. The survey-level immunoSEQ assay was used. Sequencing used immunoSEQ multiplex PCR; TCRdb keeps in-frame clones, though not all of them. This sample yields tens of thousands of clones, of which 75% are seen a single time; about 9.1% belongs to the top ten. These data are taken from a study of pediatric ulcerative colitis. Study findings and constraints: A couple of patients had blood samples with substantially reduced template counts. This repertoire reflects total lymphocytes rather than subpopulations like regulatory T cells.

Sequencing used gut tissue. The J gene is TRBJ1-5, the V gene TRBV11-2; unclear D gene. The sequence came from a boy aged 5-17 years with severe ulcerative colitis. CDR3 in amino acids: CASSLGGGNQPQHF. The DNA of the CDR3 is TGTGCCAGCAGCTTAGGCGGGGGCAATCAGCCCCAGCATTTT. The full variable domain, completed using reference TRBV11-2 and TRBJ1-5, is EAGVAQSPRYKIIEKRQSVAFWCNPISGHATLYWYQQILGQGPKLLIQFQNNGVVDDSQLPKDRFSAERLKGVDSTLKIQPAKLEDSAVYLCASSLGGGNQPQHFGDGTRLSIL.